Listed below are T cell receptor beta chains from one sample, sequenced in a study of shared clonotypes between healthy human individuals. Some clones are missing from TCRdb's copy, which holds only in-frame ones; the method was immunoSEQ multiplex PCR. The sample has roughly 1,500,000 clones; 97% to 99% are singletons. The sequenced material came from naive CD4+ T cells sorted from blood. Receptors originate from a man aged 30 to 45 in good health. Each CDR3 is given with its conserved first and last residue. Fields, in order: J gene, V gene, D gene, CDR3 protein. A D gene is named only where the DNA matches it firmly.

>TRBJ2-1|TRBV19|TRBD2
CASSRLAGAYNEQFF
>TRBJ2-7|TRBV29-1|TRBD2
CSFSSGRNEQYF
>TRBJ2-3|TRBV19|TRBD2
CASTPGLAGFTDTQYF
>TRBJ2-1|TRBV28|TRBD1
CASNGQVGYNEQFF
>TRBJ2-3|TRBV11-2|NA
CASRKDSRTDTQYF
>TRBJ2-2|TRBV5-4|TRBD1
CASSLGTRQGDAGELFF
>TRBJ1-2|TRBV15|NA
CATSIGSDYGYTF
>TRBJ1-1|TRBV9|NA
CASSVDLFTEAFF
>TRBJ2-7|TRBV28|NA
CASSLGTSVRVQYF
>TRBJ2-3|TRBV19|NA
CASSRSGEQYF
>TRBJ2-3|TRBV10-2|NA
CASRLSDTQYF
>TRBJ2-1|TRBV5-4|TRBD2
CASSPGGLAGGPSNEQFF
>TRBJ2-3|TRBV5-1|TRBD2
CASSLRLASTDTQYF